This passage covers 14 T cell receptor beta chains from one sample sequenced in a study of T cells in Graves' hyperthyroidism and ophthalmopathy. It was RNA transcripts that yielded the amplified TCR beta CDR3 regions. The primer set for the first-round RT-PCR of the TCR CDR3 was HTBI. TCRdb used MiXCR to reprocess the multiplex PCR reads, holding one entry per CDR3 protein. The sample has 270,000 or so distinct CDR3 sequences; 25% are singletons. The material sequenced was blood. Source of these receptors: a man aged 40-49 years with Graves' hyperthyroidism that later progressed to Graves' ophthalmopathy.

V usage is TRBV7-3 and J usage is TRBJ2-1; maybe TRBD2 (6 bases). From germline, CDR1 is SGHTA and CDR2 FQGTGA. This CDR3 has 15 amino acids. Trimming took 2 bases from V and 8 from J, leaving 16 bases between them. CDR3 in amino acids: CASSLVGGSGDEQFF. The CDR3 DNA is TGTGCCAGCAGCTTAGTTGGGGGTAGCGGAGATGAGCAGTTCTTC.

There are many counts of this clonotype. The chain combines TRBV6-1 with TRBJ2-2, with D perhaps given as TRBD1 or TRBD2 (6 bases each). Germline V CDR1 and CDR2: MNHNS, SASEGT. Between the trimmed V and J ends, which lost 0 bases and 6 bases, there was a span of 14 bases. This CDR3 has 16 amino acids. The DNA for the CDR3 is TGTGCCAGCAGTGAAGCGCTTCGGGGGCCCGCCGGGGAGCTGTTTTTT. Translation gives CASSEALRGPAGELFF.

Many counts were recorded for this clonotype. V gene TRBV19 combines with J gene TRBJ1-1, with D hard to call. The germline CDR1 and CDR2 sequences are LNHDA and SQIVND (reference sequence). The CDR3 extends over 13 amino acids. V lost 5 bases and J lost 1, with 8 bases in between. This chain's CDR3 is CASSAAKNTEAFF. The CDR3, as DNA: TGTGCCAGTAGTGCAGCGAAGAACACTGAAGCTTTCTTT.

This clonotype was observed a few times. V usage is TRBV30 and J usage is TRBJ2-6; D ambiguous. Between the trimmed V and J ends, which lost 0 bases and 3 bases, there was a span of 12 bases. The CDR3 has 16 amino acids. Germline assignment: CDR1 GTSNPN and CDR2 SVGIG (reference sequence). The CDR3 sequence: CAWSVPAGNGANVLTF. The CDR3 nucleotides read TGTGCCTGGAGTGTTCCGGCAGGCAATGGGGCCAACGTCCTGACTTTC. Full variable domain (outside the CDR3, taken from reference TRBV30 and TRBJ2-6): SQTIHQWPATLVQPVGSPLSLECTVEGTSNPNLYWYRQAAGRGLQLLFYSVGIGQISSEVPQNLSASRPQDRQFILSSKKLLLSDSGFYLCAWSVPAGNGANVLTFGAGSRLTVL.

This clonotype was recorded at least ten times. The V gene is TRBV7-6, the J gene TRBJ2-3; D unresolved. Germline values: CDR1 SGHVS, CDR2 FNYEAQ. The CDR3 runs 12 residues. Trimming took 3 bases from V and 2 from J, leaving 3 bases between them. Here the CDR3 DNA reads TGTGCCAGCAGCTTTTACACAGATACGCAGTATTTT. Residues: CASSFYTDTQYF.

This clonotype showed up just a few times. DNA for the CDR3: TGTGCCACCAGGAAGGGACAGACAAACACTGAAGCTTTCTTT. Translation gives CATRKGQTNTEAFF. The genes are TRBV15 and TRBJ1-1, with 7 bases matching TRBD1. The CDR3 totals 14 residues. Germline CDR1 LNHNV, CDR2 YYDKDF (reference sequence). V dropped 6 bases and J dropped 2; count of bases not matched to a gene: 6.

This clonotype was seen ten or more times. The chain combines TRBV2 with TRBJ2-7, with D uncertain. This CDR3 spans 14 amino acids. Trimming took off 4 bases at V and 4 bases at J, with 14 bases between the two ends. CDR1 SNHLY and CDR2 FYNNEI come from the germline V gene. The CDR3 spells CASSAVEVAYEQYF. DNA of the CDR3: TGTGCCAGCAGTGCGGTAGAGGTGGCTTACGAGCAGTACTTC.

This clonotype has just one count. V and J are TRBV12-3 or TRBV12-4 and TRBJ1-1; 7 bases fit TRBD1. There are 14 residues in the CDR3. The junction had 11 bases not matched to a gene; V was cut back by 2 bases and J by 11 bases. CDR3: CASSLTSTGREAFF. As DNA, the CDR3 is TGTGCCAGCAGTTTAACCTCGACAGGGAGGGAGGCTTTCTTT.

The table lists this clonotype with many counts. V gene TRBV2 combines with J gene TRBJ1-5; TRBD1 might be the D (5 bases). The length of the CDR3 is 13 residues. V shed 6 bases and J shed 5 bases, with 11 bases lying between them. CDR1 is SNHLY, CDR2 FYNNEI, per germline. The CDR3 DNA follows: TGTGCCAGCAGACAGGTTTGGGATCAGCCCCAGCATTTT. This translates into CASRQVWDQPQHF. The full variable domain, rest sourced from reference TRBV2 and TRBJ1-5, is EPEVTQTPSHQVTQMGQEVILRCVPISNHLYFYWYRQILGQKVEFLVSFYNNEISEKSEIFDDQFSVERPDGSNFTLKIRSTKLEDSAMYFCASRQVWDQPQHFGDGTRLSIL.

This clonotype has a count of ten or more. V gene TRBV19 combines with J gene TRBJ1-5, with a weak D call TRBD1 (5 bases). CDR1 is LNHDA, CDR2 SQIVND, per germline (reference sequence). V was pared by 10 bases and J by 4 bases, with 20 bases between. This CDR3 contains 15 residues. As DNA, the CDR3 is TGTGCCACCAAAACCGTGAGGGACGCAAATCAGCCCCAGCATTTT. Its protein is CATKTVRDANQPQHF.

This clonotype was observed many times. The chain has TRBV12-3 or TRBV12-4 and TRBJ2-2; D uncertain. Trimming removed 4 bases from V and 3 bases from J, with 3 bases in between. The CDR3 spans 12 residues. Here the CDR3 DNA reads TGTGCCAGCAGTTCCCACACCGGGGAGCTGTTTTTT. Its translation: CASSSHTGELFF.

This clonotype has at least ten counts. The gene calls are TRBV7-6 and TRBJ2-7, with 10 bases identical to TRBD2. This CDR3 region has 15 residues. Germline V gene sequence: CDR1 SGHVS, CDR2 FNYEAQ. V lost 5 bases, J lost 5 bases, and 9 bases stayed unmatched. CDR3: CASSPRLAGDHEQYF. The CDR3, as DNA: TGTGCCAGCAGCCCGAGACTAGCGGGCGACCACGAGCAGTACTTC.

This clonotype was seen repeatedly, ten times or more. V and J are TRBV19 and TRBJ1-3; D unresolved. Per germline, CDR1 LNHDA and CDR2 SQIVND (reference sequence). The V gene lost 5 bases and the J gene lost 0 bases, with 8 bases spanning the gap. This CDR3 has 14 amino acids. CDR3 sequence: CASSAIPSGNTIYF. CDR3 bases: TGTGCCAGTAGTGCCATACCCTCTGGAAACACCATATATTTT. Full variable domain (outside the CDR3, taken from reference TRBV19 and TRBJ1-3): DGGITQSPKYLFRKEGQNVTLSCEQNLNHDAMYWYRQDPGQGLRLIYYSQIVNDFQKGDIAEGYSVSREKKESFPLTVTSAQKNPTAFYLCASSAIPSGNTIYFGEGSWLTVV.

The chain uses TRBV11-1 and TRBJ1-1; D unresolved. Trimming took off 6 bases at V and 3 bases at J, with 8 bases between the two ends. Germline CDR1 SGHAT, CDR2 FQDESV (reference sequence). CDR3 length equals 12 residues. The CDR3 sequence is CASRFQDTEAFF. The CDR3 DNA follows: TGTGCCAGCAGGTTCCAGGACACTGAAGCTTTCTTT.